The 10 T cell receptor beta chains presented below share a single source sample, sequenced in a study of T cell responses to AZD1222 COVID-19 vaccine. This table comes from immunoSEQ multiplex PCR, and its TCRdb copy is limited to in-frame clones, with some not included. The sample lists 150,000 or so clones, 90% seen once, with about 4.3% in the top ten. The specimen comprised peripheral blood, sampled 28 days after the second dose of the MenACWY control vaccine. The receptors here all came from an adult who received the MenACWY meningococcal vaccine as a control.

The rearrangement uses TRBV6-5 and TRBJ1-5, with a possible D match to TRBD1 (6 bases). Per germline, CDR1 MNHEY and CDR2 SVGAGI. This CDR3 has 15 residues. V was shortened by 8 bases and J by 0 bases, with 14 bases between the two germline ends. DNA of the CDR3: TGTGCCAGCGCCTTCGGGGGGCTTAGCAATCAGCCCCAGCATTTT. Its protein product is CASAFGGLSNQPQHF.

This clone came up a few times. The gene calls are TRBV6-2 or TRBV6-3 and TRBJ2-7, with 7 bases aligning to TRBD2. J lost 3 bases, V lost 2 bases, and 7 bases had no gene match. Germline V lookup: CDR1 MNHEY, CDR2 SVGEGT. CDR3 length: 15 amino acids. The CDR3 spells CASSYLGTTIYEQYF. As DNA, the CDR3 is TGTGCCAGCAGTTACCTCGGGACTACCATCTACGAGCAGTACTTC.

In its sample, this clone was seen once. The chain joins TRBV29-1 to TRBJ2-3, with TRBD2 matching 7 bases. Germline-derived CDR1 and CDR2 are SQVTM and ANQGSEA. V shed 5 bases and J 6 bases; nucleotides not matched to a gene: 11. The CDR3 is 14 residues long. The CDR3 is CSVPLGGRGDTQYF. In DNA, the CDR3 is TGCAGCGTTCCATTGGGGGGGAGGGGCGATACGCAGTATTTT.

The V gene is TRBV5-1, the J gene TRBJ2-3; D tentatively fits TRBD1 or TRBD2 (6 bases each). Germline V CDR1 and CDR2: SGHRS, YFSETQ. The CDR3 length is 16 residues. V was shortened by 0 bases and J by 2 bases, with 13 bases between the two germline ends. CDR3 in amino acids: CASSLGRAGHTDTQYF. The CDR3 DNA follows: TGCGCCAGCAGCTTGGGTCGGGCGGGACACACAGATACGCAGTATTTT. The complete variable domain, with remaining parts taken from reference TRBV5-1 and TRBJ2-3, reads KAGVTQTPRYLIKTRGQQVTLSCSPISGHRSVSWYQQTPGQGLQFLFEYFSETQRNKGNFPGRFSGRQFSNSRSEMNVSTLELGDSALYLCASSLGRAGHTDTQYFGPGTRLTVL.

This clone occurred a few times. V gene TRBV6-5 combines with J gene TRBJ1-1; perhaps TRBD1 as D (6 bases). Germline V gene sequence: CDR1 MNHEY, CDR2 SVGAGI. V shed 0 bases and J shed 6 bases, with 17 bases lying between them. The CDR3 spans 16 residues. The CDR3 sequence is CASSYSGWTVGSEAFF. The CDR3 DNA follows: TGTGCCAGCAGTTACTCGGGATGGACAGTCGGTTCTGAAGCTTTCTTT.

The V and J genes are TRBV29-1 and TRBJ1-1, with 10 bases lining up with TRBD1. Germline-derived CDR1 and CDR2 are SQVTM and ANQGSEA. J was trimmed by 0 bases and V by 4 bases; bases with no gene match: 2. This CDR3 is 14 amino acids long. The CDR3 region has the DNA TGCAGCGTTGGGGGACAGGGGATGAACACTGAAGCTTTCTTT. Translating gives CSVGGQGMNTEAFF.

The chain uses TRBV4-3 and TRBJ1-5; no clear D gene. Germline CDR1 reads LGHNA; CDR2 reads YSLEER. Trimming removed 3 bases from V and 4 bases from J, with 10 bases in between. CDR3 size: 14 residues. DNA for the CDR3: TGCGCCAGCAGCCAGGTACGCGCGAATCAGCCCCAGCATTTT. Amino acids: CASSQVRANQPQHF.

The chain uses TRBV6-5 and TRBJ1-3; D ambiguous. CDR1 MNHEY and CDR2 SVGAGI come from the germline V gene. The CDR3 runs 15 residues. V lost 0 bases, J lost 1 base, and 7 bases lay in between. The CDR3 protein is CASSYSGYSGNTIYF. DNA of the CDR3: TGTGCCAGCAGTTACTCGGGGTATTCTGGAAACACCATATATTTT.

The chain is built from TRBV18 and TRBJ1-2; the match to TRBD1 covers 9 bases. V dropped 1 base and J dropped 4; count of bases not matched to a gene: 10. The CDR3 is 17 amino acids. Germline V lookup: CDR1 KGHSH, CDR2 LQKENI. The CDR3 region has the DNA TGTGCCAGCTCACCACGGACAGGGGAACCCTTGGGCTATGGCTACACCTTC. Its protein is CASSPRTGEPLGYGYTF.

This sequence joins TRBV19 and TRBJ1-6; 8 bases line up with TRBD1. The germline V gene has CDR1 LNHDA and CDR2 SQIVND (reference sequence). This CDR3 contains 13 residues. The junction had 6 bases not matched to a gene; V was cut back by 6 bases and J by 11 bases. The CDR3 DNA reads as TGTGCCAGTAGGGACAGGGTCTTGACACCCCTCCACTTT. It yields the protein CASRDRVLTPLHF. The full variable domain, completed using reference TRBV19 and TRBJ1-6, is DGGITQSPKYLFRKEGQNVTLSCEQNLNHDAMYWYRQDPGQGLRLIYYSQIVNDFQKGDIAEGYSVSREKKESFPLTVTSAQKNPTAFYLCASRDRVLTPLHFGNGTRLTVT.